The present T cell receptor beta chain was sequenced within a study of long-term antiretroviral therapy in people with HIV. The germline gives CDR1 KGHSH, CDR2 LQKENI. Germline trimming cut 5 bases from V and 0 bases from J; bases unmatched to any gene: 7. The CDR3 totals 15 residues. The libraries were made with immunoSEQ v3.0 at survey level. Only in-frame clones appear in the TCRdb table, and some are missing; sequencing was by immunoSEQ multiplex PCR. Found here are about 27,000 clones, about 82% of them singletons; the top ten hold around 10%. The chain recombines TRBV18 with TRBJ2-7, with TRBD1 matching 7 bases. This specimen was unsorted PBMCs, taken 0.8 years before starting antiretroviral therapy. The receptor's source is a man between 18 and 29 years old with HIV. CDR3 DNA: TGTGCCAGCTCATCTACAGACAGGGACTCCTACGAGCAGTACTTC. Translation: CASSSTDRDSYEQYF.